This entry is about one TCR beta chain. The V segment lost 6 bases and the J segment 0 bases; nucleotides outside the gene matches: 7. Germline lookup yields CDR1 MNHEY and CDR2 SVGEGT. The CDR3 is 16 residues long. This specimen comes from a study of blood T cell repertoires in COVID-19. Study as a whole: COVID-19 samples, acute and convalescent, were from the United States, Italy and Spain. From T cells, B-cell-depleted T cells, or PBMCs came the material, which was cDNA or gDNA.

The authors' processing: Amplified reference gene primers provided the basis for estimating nucleated cell counts. Measured with immunoSEQ multiplex PCR; TCRdb has only the in-frame clones, and not every one. V and J calls plus clone size are reproduced from that table; the DNA served to infer D and trimming. In the table there are roughly 110,000 clones, about nine tenths of which are singletons. The clonotype was recovered from a woman in her 50s with acute or convalescent COVID-19. The chain joins TRBV6-2 or TRBV6-3 to TRBJ2-2; 7 bases agree with TRBD1. Sequencing used peripheral blood. In nucleotides, the CDR3 is TGTGCCAGCAGCAAGACCGGGACAGCGAACACCGGGGAGCTGTTTTTT. This encodes CASSKTGTANTGELFF.